This TCR beta chain was obtained from a study of blood T cell repertoires in COVID-19. The overall study: COVID-19 samples from acute and convalescent phases originated in the United States, Italy and Spain. T cells, B-cell-depleted T cells, or PBMCs supplied cDNA or gDNA.

Some clones are missing from TCRdb's copy, which holds only in-frame ones; the method was immunoSEQ multiplex PCR. The sample consists of under 110,000 clones, 71% of them appearing once. This CDR3 comprises 13 residues. Germline CDR1 is MNHNY and CDR2 is SVGAGI (reference sequence). V was shortened by 5 bases and J by 4 bases, with 9 bases between the two germline ends. The sequencing sample was made of peripheral blood. The clonotype comes from a human donor with acute or convalescent COVID-19. The donor label of this sample is uncertain. The chain combines TRBV6-6 with TRBJ1-5; maybe TRBD1 (6 bases). The CDR3 loop reads CASSRQGNQPQHF. In nucleotides, the CDR3 is TGTGCCAGCAGTCGGCAGGGGAATCAGCCCCAGCATTTT.